This TCR beta chain originates from a study of blood T cell repertoires in COVID-19. In the study overall: The analysed material was cDNA or gDNA that came from T cells, B-cell-depleted T cells, or PBMCs.

How the authors handled the data: Quantification of nucleated cells was approximated via reference gene primer amplification. The protocol was immunoSEQ multiplex PCR, while the TCRdb copy is restricted to in-frame clones and leaves out a portion. From that table come the V and J calls and clone size; the DNA was used to work out D and trimming. This sample has approximately 220,000 clones, with around 81% found just once. This clone appeared once. Clinical history reported by participants formed the basis on which cohorts were assigned. The CDR3 is 14 residues long. The V end was cut by 6 bases, the J end by 2 bases, with 11 bases between. The germline V gene encodes CDR1 SGHVS and CDR2 FNYEAQ.

The sequence was obtained from a middle-aged woman with acute COVID-19. Sequencing was carried out using PBMCs or T cells enriched from blood (not recorded which). The chain carries TRBV7-6 and TRBJ2-1; a possible D gene is TRBD2 (5 bases). The CDR3 DNA reads as TGTGCCAGCAGTCCTACTAGAACCTACAATGAGCAGTTCTTC. Protein: CASSPTRTYNEQFF.